These 8 T cell receptor beta chains share one sample of origin, sequenced in a study of T cells in Graves' hyperthyroidism and ophthalmopathy (dated by TCRdb to about 2019). Library generation was performed with multiplex PCR. TCRdb records Illumina HiSeq 2000 as the sequencer. The TCR beta CDR3 regions were amplified from RNA transcripts. The TCR CDR3 was subjected to a first round of RT-PCR using the HTBI primer set and the Qiagen OneStep RT-PCR kit. TCRdb ran its own pipeline on the public reads, namely fastp trimming at Q25 and MiXCR clone calling, and kept in-frame beta chains. Entries that share a CDR3 protein sequence are merged under the most common genes and DNA. The sample contains fewer than 600,000 distinct CDR3 sequences, approximately 14% of them found a single time. Roughly 13% of the sample comes from the top ten. The sequenced sample consisted of blood. Receptor source: a woman aged 40 to 50 with Graves' hyperthyroidism.

This clonotype was counted many times. V and J are TRBV5-1 and TRBJ2-6; D perhaps matches TRBD2 (5 bases). Germline values: CDR1 SGHRS, CDR2 YFSETQ. This CDR3 is built from 16 residues. V lost 0 bases to trimming and J lost 1 base, with 8 bases between them. Here the CDR3 reads CASSLVRDSGANVLTF. DNA of the CDR3: TGCGCCAGCAGCTTGGTCCGGGATTCTGGGGCCAACGTCCTGACTTTC.

This clonotype was found many times. The chain couples TRBV7-2 to TRBJ2-1; TRBD2 aligns across 13 bases. There are 21 residues in the CDR3. From germline, CDR1 is SGHTA and CDR2 FQGNSA. J gave up 7 bases and V 5 bases, and 23 bases lay outside the gene matches. The DNA of the CDR3 is TGTGCCAGCAGCCGTATAGCCGAAGGACTAGCGGGAGCGGTTTTAGGTAATGAGCAGTTCTTC. It codes for CASSRIAEGLAGAVLGNEQFF.

This clonotype was seen ten or more times. The chain combines TRBV20-1 with TRBJ2-5, with TRBD1 as a possible D gene (6 bases). From germline, CDR1 is DFQATT and CDR2 SNEGSKA (reference sequence). V was pared by 4 bases and J by 5 bases, with 17 bases between. The CDR3 has 14 residues. The CDR3 sequence is CSAKQDRVLETQYF. DNA for the CDR3: TGCAGTGCTAAGCAGGACAGAGTTTTGGAGACCCAGTACTTC.

This clonotype was recorded many times. The chain links TRBV30 to TRBJ2-1; D unclear. Germline-derived CDR1 and CDR2 are GTSNPN and SVGIG (reference sequence). The V end lost 0 bases, the J end lost 0 bases, and 9 bases lay between the germline ends. The CDR3 length is 15 residues. The DNA of the CDR3 is TGTGCCTGGAGTGTACGTCCGAGCTCCTACAATGAGCAGTTCTTC. Its protein is CAWSVRPSSYNEQFF.

This clonotype was picked up many times. The chain has TRBV30 and TRBJ1-5; D perhaps matches TRBD1 (6 bases). This CDR3 has 12 residues. The germline CDR1 and CDR2 sequences are GTSNPN and SVGIG (reference sequence). V was cut by 6 bases and J by 6 bases, with 12 bases left in between. CDR3 nucleotides: TGTGCCTGTGGACAGTCTGGTCAGCCCCAGCATTTT. This gives the protein CACGQSGQPQHF.

This clonotype appeared many times. The chain employs TRBV20-1 and TRBJ2-1; 10 bases match TRBD2. CDR1 is DFQATT and CDR2 is SNEGSKA in the germline V gene (reference sequence). J lost 7 bases, V lost 5 bases, and 11 bases had no gene match. The CDR3 has 15 residues. The CDR3 sequence is CSAPTWGLAINEQFF. CDR3 nucleotide sequence: TGCAGTGCTCCCACTTGGGGACTAGCGATTAATGAGCAGTTCTTC.

Comments on this clonotype: One junction end disagrees with the germline gene, perhaps due to a read error. The chain is built from TRBV7-9 and TRBJ2-2, with 10 bases matching TRBD1. The CDR3 is 16 amino acids. Germline V gene data show CDR1 as SEHNR and CDR2 as FQNEAQ (reference sequence). CDR3 amino acids: CAGSLWTGGNTGELFF. The DNA for the CDR3 is TGTGCCGGCAGCTTGTGGACAGGGGGAAATACCGGGGAGCTGTTTTTT.

This clonotype was counted ten times or more. The CDR3 spells CASSVVAAPSYNEQFF. The CDR3 bases are TGTGCCAGCAGCGTAGTAGCGGCTCCCTCCTACAATGAGCAGTTCTTC. This chain links TRBV9 with TRBJ2-1, with D perhaps matching TRBD2 (6 bases). Deletions cut 0 bases from V and 0 bases from J, with 10 bases between. Germline V gene data show CDR1 as SGDLS and CDR2 as YYNGEE. This CDR3 comprises 16 residues.